Shown below are 16 T cell receptor beta chains from a single sample sequenced in a study of T cell changes during pregnancy in multiple sclerosis. Method: immunoSEQ multiplex PCR; TCRdb's copy keeps in-frame clones and lacks some. There are about 73,000 clones in the sample; just over 90% occur only once, and approximately 2% lies in the top ten. The sample here was peripheral blood, taken in the second trimester of pregnancy. The receptor set was obtained from a female donor in good health, enrolled as a control in a pregnancy study.

The chain uses TRBV9 and TRBJ1-3; 7 positions agree with TRBD1. Looked up from germline, CDR1 is SGDLS and CDR2 is YYNGEE. The CDR3 runs to 14 residues. V trimming: 4 bases; J trimming: 2 bases; junction bases outside the gene matches: 3. CDR3 sequence: CASSPQGTGNTIYF. The CDR3 DNA sequence: TGTGCCAGCAGCCCACAGGGGACTGGAAACACCATATATTTT.

This chain connects TRBV2 to TRBJ1-6; no firm D call. The germline V gene has CDR1 SNHLY and CDR2 FYNNEI. CDR3 length: 15 residues. V was shortened by 7 bases and J by 2 bases, with 12 bases between the two germline ends. CDR3 coding DNA: TGTGCCAGCACTGCGGGGAACGCCTATAATTCACCCCTCCACTTT. This sequence encodes CASTAGNAYNSPLHF.

The chain joins TRBV9 to TRBJ1-5, with a possible D match to TRBD1 (5 bases). Germline V gene data show CDR1 as SGDLS and CDR2 as YYNGEE. With 0 bases removed from V and 5 bases from J, the gap between germline ends came to 9 bases. There are 14 residues in the CDR3. The DNA of the CDR3 is TGTGCCAGCAGCGTAGCTTTAGGGGATCAGCCCCAGCATTTT. Translation: CASSVALGDQPQHF.

The V call is TRBV5-8, the J call TRBJ1-2, with 9 bases that match TRBD1. The germline gives CDR1 SGHTS, CDR2 YDEGEE. Trimming cost V 2 bases and J 4 bases; bases outside gene matches: 9. The CDR3 is 16 amino acids. The CDR3 bases are TGTGCCAGCAGCTTCGAGGGACAGGGAGAATCCTATGGCTACACCTTC. Translated: CASSFEGQGESYGYTF. The full variable domain, rest sourced from reference TRBV5-8 and TRBJ1-2, is EAGVTQSPTHLIKTRGQQATLRCSPISGHTSVYWYQQALGLGLQFLLWYDEGEERNRGNFPPRFSGRQFPNYSSELNVNALELEDSALYLCASSFEGQGESYGYTFGSGTRLTVV.

The chain has TRBV27 and TRBJ1-6; 7 positions agree with TRBD1. Germline lookup yields CDR1 MNHEY and CDR2 SMNVEV (reference sequence). This CDR3 region has 16 residues. After removal of 3 bases from V and 7 bases from J, the junction contained 9 bases not matched to a gene. In DNA form, the CDR3 reads TGTGCCAGCAGTTTCCAGCCAGGGGGATTGAATTCACCCCTCCACTTT. The encoded protein is CASSFQPGGLNSPLHF.

This clone was detected only once. The gene calls are TRBV5-4 and TRBJ2-5; D remains ambiguous. With the DNA end fitting TRBJ2-7 better, the J assignment may be wrong. CDR1 is SGHNT, CDR2 YYREEE, per germline (reference sequence). The CDR3 totals 15 residues. The CDR3 is CASAALPGRSYEQYF. CDR3 DNA sequence: TGTGCCAGCGCGGCCTTGCCGGGTCGATCCTACGAGCAGTACTTC.

Only one count was recorded for this clone. The chain carries TRBV2 and TRBJ2-1, with D maybe TRBD1 (7 bases). V was pared by 10 bases and J by 12 bases, with 31 bases between. Germline CDR1 and CDR2: SNHLY and FYNNEI. This CDR3 has 16 residues. CDR3 amino acids: CATRGASRASQRGQFF. The CDR3 DNA follows: TGTGCCACCAGGGGGGCGTCCCGTGCGTCGCAACGGGGGCAGTTCTTC.

This chain links TRBV18 with TRBJ1-2, with D unclear. This CDR3 contains 14 residues. V dropped 0 bases and J dropped 5 bases, with 10 bases sitting between them. Germline V gene lookup returns CDR1 KGHSH and CDR2 LQKENI. CDR3 coding DNA: TGTGCCAGCTCACCACCGGTACAGATATATGGCTACACCTTC. Residues: CASSPPVQIYGYTF.

The J gene is TRBJ2-1, the V gene TRBV7-3; 8 bases line up with TRBD2. The CDR3 contains 16 residues. The V gene end was trimmed by 5 bases and the J gene end by 0 bases; junction bases not matched to a gene: 6. Germline values: CDR1 SGHTA, CDR2 FQGTGA. In DNA form, the CDR3 reads TGTGCCAGCAGCCAGCGGGGGACAAGCTCCTACAATGAGCAGTTCTTC. The encoded protein is CASSQRGTSSYNEQFF. The variable domain in full, completed from reference TRBV7-3 and TRBJ2-1, reads GAGVSQTPSNKVTEKGKYVELRCDPISGHTALYWYRQSLGQGPEFLIYFQGTGAADDSGLPNDRFFAVRPEGSVSTLKIQRTERGDSAVYLCASSQRGTSSYNEQFFGPGTRLTVL.

The CDR3 reads CASSPTGTRDEQFF. DNA for the CDR3: TGTGCCAGCTCCCCGACAGGGACACGGGATGAGCAGTTCTTC. The rearrangement uses TRBV18 and TRBJ2-1, with 7 positions matching TRBD1. V gave up 6 bases and J gave up 8 bases; unmatched junction bases: 10. The CDR3 contains 14 residues. Germline CDR1 KGHSH, CDR2 LQKENI.

The J gene is TRBJ2-7, the V gene TRBV6-1; TRBD1 is a possible D gene (6 bases). The CDR3 is made up of 14 amino acids. Trimming pared 7 bases from V and 3 bases from J, leaving 16 bases between. Germline V gene data show CDR1 as MNHNS and CDR2 as SASEGT. CDR3 DNA sequence: TGTGCCAGCACCACTGGGGACAAACGCTACGAGCAGTACTTC. Its protein product is CASTTGDKRYEQYF.

The chain has TRBV5-8 and TRBJ1-1, with D unresolved. The germline CDR1 and CDR2 sequences are SGHTS and YDEGEE. Trimming pared 1 base from V and 1 base from J, leaving 8 bases between. The CDR3 consists of 14 residues. CDR3 nucleotide sequence: TGTGCCAGCAGCTTGTTGTCAGAGAACACTGAAGCTTTCTTT. This translates into CASSLLSENTEAFF.

The chain recombines TRBV7-2 with TRBJ2-7, with TRBD1 matching 8 bases. This CDR3 contains 16 residues. V trimming: 4 bases; J trimming: 0 bases; junction bases outside the gene matches: 8. Germline-derived CDR1 and CDR2 are SGHTA and FQGNSA. The CDR3 DNA reads TGTGCCAGCAGCTCGTTCGGACAGGGATTCTCCTACGAGCAGTACTTC. Protein: CASSSFGQGFSYEQYF.

This clone turned up a few times. The DNA for the CDR3 is TGTGCCAGCAGCTACGGACAGGGTCCCTATGGCTACACCTTC. Amino acid sequence: CASSYGQGPYGYTF. The chain has TRBV7-9 and TRBJ1-2; 8 bases fit TRBD1. CDR3 length: 14 residues. Trimming at V came to 4 bases and at J to 4 bases, leaving 5 bases not matched to a gene. Germline values: CDR1 SEHNR, CDR2 FQNEAQ (reference sequence).

V gene TRBV5-1 combines with J gene TRBJ1-1, with 8 bases aligning to TRBD1. CDR1 and CDR2 (germline): SGHRS, YFSETQ. With 2 bases clipped from V and 8 bases from J, the junction kept 8 bases outside the gene matches. The CDR3 totals 14 residues. For the CDR3, the DNA is TGCGCCAGCAGCTTCAGGACAGGGAGCCCCGAAGCTTTCTTT. It encodes CASSFRTGSPEAFF.

The V and J genes are TRBV6-5 and TRBJ1-2, with a tentative D call TRBD1 (6 bases). V lost 4 bases and J lost 4, with 13 bases in between. The CDR3 length is 14 residues. The germline V gene has CDR1 MNHEY and CDR2 SVGAGI. The CDR3 region has the DNA TGTGCCAGCAGTTCCATCGGGACAACCTATGGCTACACCTTC. It codes for CASSSIGTTYGYTF.